The source of this T cell receptor (beta chain) is a study of T cell clonotyping in hematopoietic cell transplantation. CDR3 length equals 17 residues. Germline values: CDR1 LNHDA, CDR2 SQIVND (reference sequence). Trimming pared 5 bases from V and 3 bases from J, leaving 20 bases between. Repertoires were generated with immunoSEQ multiplex PCR, while TCRdb's copy carries only in-frame clones and drops some. The data show fewer than 40,000 clones, around 90% seen once. This TCR derives from a woman aged 40 to 50 in good health. Some clones in this sample may be carry-over from other donors' samples. The sequencing input was peripheral blood mononuclear cells. V gene TRBV19 combines with J gene TRBJ2-4, with D possibly being TRBD1 or TRBD2 (5 bases each). The DNA of the CDR3 is TGTGCCAGTAGTTACGTCACGGGACGGTCGGTCAAAAACATTCAGTACTTC. Residues: CASSYVTGRSVKNIQYF.